The following is a TCR beta chain sequence with its context. The V segment lost 7 bases and the J segment 5 bases; nucleotides outside the gene matches: 7. The CDR3 extends over 13 amino acids. CDR1 MNHEY and CDR2 SVGAGI come from the germline V gene. Per the original methods: Reference gene primer amplification in the assay estimated nucleated cell counts. The repertoire was sequenced with immunoSEQ multiplex PCR; TCRdb's copy has only in-frame clones and lacks some. Clonal size and the V and J genes are those of that table, whereas D and trimming came from the DNA. The table includes about 170,000 clones, 82% detected once. This specimen belongs to a study of blood T cell repertoires in COVID-19. Overall study context: The samples span acute and convalescent COVID-19 from the United States, Italy and Spain. The cDNA or gDNA used as material had been derived from T cells, B-cell-depleted T cells, or PBMCs.

What was sequenced was peripheral blood. This chain uses TRBV6-5 with TRBJ1-1, with 7 bases that match TRBD1. This TCR came from a woman over 75 with active or convalescent COVID-19. CDR3 protein: CASIRGIGTEAFF. The CDR3 DNA reads as TGTGCCAGCATCAGGGGGATTGGTACTGAAGCTTTCTTT.